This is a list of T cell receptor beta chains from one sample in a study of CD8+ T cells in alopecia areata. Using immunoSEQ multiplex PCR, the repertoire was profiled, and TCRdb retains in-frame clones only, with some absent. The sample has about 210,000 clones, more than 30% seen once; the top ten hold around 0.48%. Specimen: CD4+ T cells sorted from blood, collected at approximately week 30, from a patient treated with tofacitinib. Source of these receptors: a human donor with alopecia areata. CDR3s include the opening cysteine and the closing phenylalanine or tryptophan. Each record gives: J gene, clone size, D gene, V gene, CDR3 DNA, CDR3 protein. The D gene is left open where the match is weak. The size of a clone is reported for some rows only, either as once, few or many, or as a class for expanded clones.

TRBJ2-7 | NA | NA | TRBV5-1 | TGCGCCAGCAGCTTGGACAGGGCCGAGCAGTACTTC | CASSLDRAEQYF
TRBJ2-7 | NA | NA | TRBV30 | TGTGCCTGGAGTGTACAAGAGAACTACGAGCAGTACTTC | CAWSVQENYEQYF
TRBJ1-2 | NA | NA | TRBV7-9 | TGTGCCAGCAGCTTTGAGGGAACGACTGGCTACACCTTC | CASSFEGTTGYTF
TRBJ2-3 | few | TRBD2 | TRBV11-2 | TGTGCCAGCAGCCTAGCGGGAGTAGATACGCAGTATTTT | CASSLAGVDTQYF
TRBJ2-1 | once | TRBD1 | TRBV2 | TGTGCCAGCCTGGAACAGGGGTGGAGGGAGCAGTTCTTC | CASLEQGWREQFF
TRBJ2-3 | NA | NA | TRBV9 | TGTGCCAGCAGCCCCAGCACAGATACGCAGTATTTT | CASSPSTDTQYF
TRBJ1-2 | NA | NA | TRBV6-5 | TGTGCCAGCAGGATCAACAGGGATTATAGCTATGGCTACACCTTC | CASRINRDYSYGYTF
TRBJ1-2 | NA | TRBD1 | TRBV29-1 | TGCAGCGTACCGGGACAGACTAACTATGGCTACACCTTC | CSVPGQTNYGYTF
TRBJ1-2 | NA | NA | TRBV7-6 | TGTGCCAGCAGCCCCGCCGGGGATTCCTCGAACTATGGCTACACCTTC | CASSPAGDSSNYGYTF
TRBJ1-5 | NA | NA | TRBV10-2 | TGCGCCAGCAGTGATCTGGCAGGGAGCAATCAGCCCCAGCATTTT | CASSDLAGSNQPQHF
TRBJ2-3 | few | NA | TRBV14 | TGTGCCAGCAGCCAAGTGGGATATACGCAGTATTTT | CASSQVGYTQYF
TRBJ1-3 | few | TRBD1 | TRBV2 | TGTGCCGCCCGGGACAGTGGAAACACCATATATTTT | CAARDSGNTIYF
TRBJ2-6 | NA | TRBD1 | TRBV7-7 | TGTGCCAGCAGCCCTGGACAGGGGGCCTCTGGGGCCAACGTCCTGACTTTC | CASSPGQGASGANVLTF
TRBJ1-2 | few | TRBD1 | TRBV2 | TGTGCCAGCAGTTTTGACAGGGACCATGGCTACACCTTC | CASSFDRDHGYTF
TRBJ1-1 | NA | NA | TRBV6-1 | TGTGCCAGCAGTGGCCAGGGGCCCACGAACACTGAAGCTTTCTTT | CASSGQGPTNTEAFF
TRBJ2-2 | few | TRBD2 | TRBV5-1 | TGCGCCAGCAGCTTGGGTACACCGGGGGGGCCCACCGGGGAGCTGTTTTTT | CASSLGTPGGPTGELFF
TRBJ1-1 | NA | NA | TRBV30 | TGTGCCTGGAGTGACGCCTCCACTGAAGCTTTCTTT | CAWSDASTEAFF
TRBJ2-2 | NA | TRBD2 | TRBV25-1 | TGTGCCAGCAGGCGGGACTACGGGATGTTTTTT | CASRRDYGMFF
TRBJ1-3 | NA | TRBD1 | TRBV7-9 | TGTGCCAGCAGCTTAATCGACAGGGTCTCTGGAAACACCATATATTTT | CASSLIDRVSGNTIYF
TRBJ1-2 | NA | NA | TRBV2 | TGTGCCAGCAGGTCAGGGGCCTCCCTCTATGGCTACACCTTC | CASRSGASLYGYTF
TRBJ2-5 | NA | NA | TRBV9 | TGTGCCAGCGGGGCCCCAGAGACCCAGTACTTC | CASGAPETQYF
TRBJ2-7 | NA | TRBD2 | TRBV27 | TGTGCCAGCAAATCGGGACTAGCGGGAGGGCCCTACGAGCAGTACTTC | CASKSGLAGGPYEQYF
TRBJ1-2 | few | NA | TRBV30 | TGTGCCTGGAGTAAAACCGTTCGTACTGCGGGCTACACCTTC | CAWSKTVRTAGYTF
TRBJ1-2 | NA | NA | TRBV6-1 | TGTGCCAGCAGCGCCAACAGCTTCCCTAACTATGGCTACACCTTC | CASSANSFPNYGYTF
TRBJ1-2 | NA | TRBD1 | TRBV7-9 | TGTGCCAGCAGCTTAGGAGGGGGCGCAAGTGGCTACACCTTC | CASSLGGGASGYTF
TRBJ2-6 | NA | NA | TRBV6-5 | TGTGCCAGCGGCGGAGATGGGGCCAACGTCCTGACTTTC | CASGGDGANVLTF
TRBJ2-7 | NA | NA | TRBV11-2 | TGTGCCAGCAGCTTAGGGCAGGGGCGGGAGCAGTACTTC | CASSLGQGREQYF
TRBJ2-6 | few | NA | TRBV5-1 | TGCGCCAGCAGCTCGGGTGGGGCCAACGTCCTGACTTTC | CASSSGGANVLTF
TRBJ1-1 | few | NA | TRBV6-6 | TGTGCCAGCAGTTATTCGACAGCCCACACTGAAGCTTTCTTT | CASSYSTAHTEAFF